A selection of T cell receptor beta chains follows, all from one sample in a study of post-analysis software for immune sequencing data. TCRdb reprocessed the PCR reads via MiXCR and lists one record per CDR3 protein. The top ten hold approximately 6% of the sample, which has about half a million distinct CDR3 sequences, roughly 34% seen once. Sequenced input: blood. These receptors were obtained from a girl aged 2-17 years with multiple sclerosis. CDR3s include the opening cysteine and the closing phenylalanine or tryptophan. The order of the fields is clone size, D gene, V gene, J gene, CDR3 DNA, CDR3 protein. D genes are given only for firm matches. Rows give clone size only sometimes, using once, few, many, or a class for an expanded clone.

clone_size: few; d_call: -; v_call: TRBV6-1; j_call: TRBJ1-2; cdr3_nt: TGTGCCAGCAGTGAAGCTTACAGGGCCGTCCCTAACTATGGCTACACCTTC; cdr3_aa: CASSEAYRAVPNYGYTF
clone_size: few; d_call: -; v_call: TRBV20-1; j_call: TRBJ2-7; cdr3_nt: TGCAGTGCTAACCCGGCCCCCAGGGGGGGGTCCCCCTACGAGCAGTACTTC; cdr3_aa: CSANPAPRGGSPYEQYF
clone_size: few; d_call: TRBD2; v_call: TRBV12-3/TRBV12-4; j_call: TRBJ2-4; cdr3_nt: TGTGCCAGCAGTTCGGGGACTAGCGGGGATAAAAACATTCAGTACTTC; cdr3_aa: CASSSGTSGDKNIQYF
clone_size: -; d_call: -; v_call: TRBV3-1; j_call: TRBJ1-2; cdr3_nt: TGTGCCAGCAGCCACTCCAGGCGGGGGCCCTATGGCTACACCTTC; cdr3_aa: CASSHSRRGPYGYTF
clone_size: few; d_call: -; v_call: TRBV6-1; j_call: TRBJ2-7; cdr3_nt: TGTGCCAGCAGTGAAGGGTTGGACAGAAGGGACGAGCAGTACTTC; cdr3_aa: CASSEGLDRRDEQYF
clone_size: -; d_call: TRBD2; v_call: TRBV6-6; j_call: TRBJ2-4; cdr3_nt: TGTGCCAGCAGTTACACGGGGGGTCTAGCCAAAAACATTCAGTACTTC; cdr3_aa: CASSYTGGLAKNIQYF
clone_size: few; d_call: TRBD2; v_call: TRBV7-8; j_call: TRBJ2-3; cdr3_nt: TGTGCCAGCAGCTTTCTAGCGGGGGGCCGCACAGATACGCAGTATTTT; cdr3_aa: CASSFLAGGRTDTQYF
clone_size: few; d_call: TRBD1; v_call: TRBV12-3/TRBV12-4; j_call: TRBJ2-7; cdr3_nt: TGTGCCAGCCCATTGGGACAGGCACCCGAGCAGTACTTC; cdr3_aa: CASPLGQAPEQYF
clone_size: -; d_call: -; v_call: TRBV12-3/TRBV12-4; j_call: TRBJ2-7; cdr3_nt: TGTGCCAGCAGGAGGGGGGGCCTCAGCCACGAGCAGTACTTC; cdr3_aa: CASRRGGLSHEQYF
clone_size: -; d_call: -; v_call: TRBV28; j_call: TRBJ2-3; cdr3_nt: TGTGCCAGCAGTTTTCGGCCTGTTGGGGATACGCAGTATTTT; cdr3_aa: CASSFRPVGDTQYF
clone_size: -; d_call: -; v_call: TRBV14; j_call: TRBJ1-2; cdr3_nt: TGTGCCAGCAGCCAAGCGGGAGGGGACTATGGCTACACCTTC; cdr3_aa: CASSQAGGDYGYTF
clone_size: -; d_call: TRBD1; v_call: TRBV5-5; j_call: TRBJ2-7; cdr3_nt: TGTGCCAGCAGCTTGTACGCAGGGGGCTCCTACGAGCAGTACTTC; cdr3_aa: CASSLYAGGSYEQYF
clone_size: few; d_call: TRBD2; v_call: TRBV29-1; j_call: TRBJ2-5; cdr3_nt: TGCAGCGCGGCCAAGCTAGCGGGGGTACGTCAAGAGACCCAGTACTTC; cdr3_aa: CSAAKLAGVRQETQYF
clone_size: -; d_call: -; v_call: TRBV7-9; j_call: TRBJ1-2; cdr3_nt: TGTGCCAGCAGACGGACCTCGGAGGGCGGCTACACCTTC; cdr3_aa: CASRRTSEGGYTF
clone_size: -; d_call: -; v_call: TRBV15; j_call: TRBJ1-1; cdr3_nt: TGTGCCACCAGCCCCCAAGAACGGGGGATTGAAGCTTTCTTT; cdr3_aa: CATSPQERGIEAFF
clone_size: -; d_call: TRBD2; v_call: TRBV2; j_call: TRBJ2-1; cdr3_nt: TGTGCCAGCAGTGGTCTTTTAGCGGGAGGTTACAATGAGCAGTTCTTC; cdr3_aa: CASSGLLAGGYNEQFF
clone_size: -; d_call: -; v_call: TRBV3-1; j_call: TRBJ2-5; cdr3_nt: TGTGCCGCCGAGGGGCGGGGAATTCAAGAGACCCAGTACTTC; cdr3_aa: CAAEGRGIQETQYF
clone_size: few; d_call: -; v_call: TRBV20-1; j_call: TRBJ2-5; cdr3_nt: TGCAGTGCTAGAGATTTATGGAGGGAGACCCAGTACTTC; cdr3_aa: CSARDLWRETQYF
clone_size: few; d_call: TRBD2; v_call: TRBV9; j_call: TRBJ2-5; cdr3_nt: TGTGCCAGCAGCGTAGACGGGGGGAGGGAGACCCAGTACTTC; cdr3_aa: CASSVDGGRETQYF
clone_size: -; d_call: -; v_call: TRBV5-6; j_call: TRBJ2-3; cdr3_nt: TGTGCCAGCAGCCCAAGATATCCGGGGACCAAAATCACAGATACGCAGTATTTT; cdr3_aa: CASSPRYPGTKITDTQYF
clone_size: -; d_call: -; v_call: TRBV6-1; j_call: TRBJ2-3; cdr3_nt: TGTGCCAGCAGTGAACAGGGAGATACGCAGTATTTT; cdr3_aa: CASSEQGDTQYF
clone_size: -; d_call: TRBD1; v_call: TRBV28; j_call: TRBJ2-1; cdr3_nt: TGTGCCAGCAGTCCGCGGACAGGGGGGAACAATGAGCAGTTCTTC; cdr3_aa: CASSPRTGGNNEQFF
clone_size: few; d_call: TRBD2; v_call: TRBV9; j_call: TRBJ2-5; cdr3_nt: TGTGCCAGCAGCGCCGACCTAGCGGGGGGGATGGAGACCCAGTACTTC; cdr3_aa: CASSADLAGGMETQYF
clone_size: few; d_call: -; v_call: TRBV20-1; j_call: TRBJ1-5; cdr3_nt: TGCAGTGCTAGAGATCTGTATAGCAATCAGCCCCAGCATTTT; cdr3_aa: CSARDLYSNQPQHF